This T cell receptor beta chain was observed in a study of vaccination effects on CD4 cells after COVID-19. Overall study results and limits: The authors studied few convalescent patients and collected no early post-infection timepoints.

CDR3 size: 15 residues. The germline gives CDR1 MGHRA, CDR2 YSYEKL. V lost 4 bases, J lost 3 bases, and 13 bases lay in between. The method was immunoSEQ multiplex PCR; TCRdb's version includes in-frame clones alone and lacks a portion of them. The data contain 50,000 to 60,000 clones, approximately 81% of them singletons. Culture proceeded for nine to eleven days, and CD4+ T cells were then isolated. Either the mRNA-1273 or the BNT162b2 vaccine was given to participants as two doses. Concerning this clone: No antigen is known for it.

Sequenced here: CD4+ T cells from PBMCs cultured without peptide, sampled after COVID-19 vaccination. The source is a human donor who received a COVID-19 vaccine. The genes are TRBV4-1 and TRBJ1-5; maybe TRBD1 (5 bases). The DNA for the CDR3 is TGCGCCAGCAGCCCCGGGGGAACAGTCAATCAGCCCCAGCATTTT. Its protein is CASSPGGTVNQPQHF.